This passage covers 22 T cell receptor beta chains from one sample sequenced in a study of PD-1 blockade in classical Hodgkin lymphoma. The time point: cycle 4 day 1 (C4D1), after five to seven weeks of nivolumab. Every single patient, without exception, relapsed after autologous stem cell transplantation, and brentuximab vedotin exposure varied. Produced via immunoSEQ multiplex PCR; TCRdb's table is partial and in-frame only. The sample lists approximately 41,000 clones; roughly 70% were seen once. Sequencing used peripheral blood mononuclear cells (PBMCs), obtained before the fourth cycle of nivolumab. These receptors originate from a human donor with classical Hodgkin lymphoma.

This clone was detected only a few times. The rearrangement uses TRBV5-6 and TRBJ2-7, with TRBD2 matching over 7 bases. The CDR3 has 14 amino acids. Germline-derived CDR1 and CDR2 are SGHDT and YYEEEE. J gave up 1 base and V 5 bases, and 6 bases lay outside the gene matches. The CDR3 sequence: CASSIGGDSYEQYF. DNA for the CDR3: TGTGCCAGCAGTATTGGGGGGGATTCCTACGAGCAGTACTTC.

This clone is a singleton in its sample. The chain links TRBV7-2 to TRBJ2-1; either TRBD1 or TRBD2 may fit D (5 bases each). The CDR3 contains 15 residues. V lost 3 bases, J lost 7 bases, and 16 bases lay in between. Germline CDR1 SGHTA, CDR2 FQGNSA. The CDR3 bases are TGTGCCAGCAGCTTTTTGGCTAGCAGGGATAATGAGCAGTTCTTC. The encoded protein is CASSFLASRDNEQFF.

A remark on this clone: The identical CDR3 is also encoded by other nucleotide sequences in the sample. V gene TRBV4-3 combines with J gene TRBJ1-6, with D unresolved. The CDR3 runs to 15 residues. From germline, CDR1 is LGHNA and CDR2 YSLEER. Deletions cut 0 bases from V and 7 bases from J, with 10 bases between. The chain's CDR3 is CASSQDALGNSPLHF. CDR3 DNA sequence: TGCGCCAGCAGCCAAGATGCGTTGGGGAATTCACCCCTCCACTTT.

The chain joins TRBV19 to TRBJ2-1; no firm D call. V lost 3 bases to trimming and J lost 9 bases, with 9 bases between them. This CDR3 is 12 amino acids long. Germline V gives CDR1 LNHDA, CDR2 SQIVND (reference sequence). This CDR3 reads CASSIGQTEQFF. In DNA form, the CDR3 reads TGTGCCAGTAGTATCGGGCAGACTGAGCAGTTCTTC.

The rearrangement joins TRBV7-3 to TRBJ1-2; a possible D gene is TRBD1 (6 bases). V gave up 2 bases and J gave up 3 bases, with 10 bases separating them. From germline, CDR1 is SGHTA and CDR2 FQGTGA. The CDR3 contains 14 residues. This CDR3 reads CASSLAPGDYGYTF. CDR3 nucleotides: TGTGCCAGCAGCTTAGCCCCAGGGGACTATGGCTACACCTTC.

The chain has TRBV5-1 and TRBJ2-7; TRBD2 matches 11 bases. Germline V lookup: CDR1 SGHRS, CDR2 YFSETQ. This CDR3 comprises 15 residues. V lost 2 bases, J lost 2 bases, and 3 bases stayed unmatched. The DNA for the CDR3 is TGCGCCAGCAGCTTTAGCGGGAGGGGAACCTACGAGCAGTACTTC. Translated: CASSFSGRGTYEQYF.

For the CDR3, the DNA is TGTGCCAGCAGACGACGGCTAGCGGGAAGGGAGACCCAGTACTTC. Protein: CASRRRLAGRETQYF. V is TRBV7-2 and J is TRBJ2-5; 9 nucleotides agree with TRBD2. This CDR3 spans 15 amino acids. V lost 6 bases to trimming and J lost 5 bases; unmatched junction nucleotides: 10. Germline lookup yields CDR1 SGHTA and CDR2 FQGNSA.

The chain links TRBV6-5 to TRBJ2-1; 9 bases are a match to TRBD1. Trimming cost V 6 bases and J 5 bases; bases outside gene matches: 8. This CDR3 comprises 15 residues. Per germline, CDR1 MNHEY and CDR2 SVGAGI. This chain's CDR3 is CASSPEGTGNNEQFF. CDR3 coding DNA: TGTGCCAGCAGCCCGGAGGGGACAGGGAACAATGAGCAGTTCTTC.

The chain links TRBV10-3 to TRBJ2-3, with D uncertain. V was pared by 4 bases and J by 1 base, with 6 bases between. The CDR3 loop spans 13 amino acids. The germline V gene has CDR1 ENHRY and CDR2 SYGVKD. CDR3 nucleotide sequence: TGTGCCATCAGTGGTTCCGGCACAGATACGCAGTATTTT. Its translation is CAISGSGTDTQYF.

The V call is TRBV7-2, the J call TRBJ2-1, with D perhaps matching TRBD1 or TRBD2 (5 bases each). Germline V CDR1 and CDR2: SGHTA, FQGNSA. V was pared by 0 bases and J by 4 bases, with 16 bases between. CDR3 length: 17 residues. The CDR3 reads CASSLAPPRGWYNEQFF. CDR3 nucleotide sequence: TGTGCCAGCAGCTTAGCCCCTCCGAGGGGCTGGTACAATGAGCAGTTCTTC.

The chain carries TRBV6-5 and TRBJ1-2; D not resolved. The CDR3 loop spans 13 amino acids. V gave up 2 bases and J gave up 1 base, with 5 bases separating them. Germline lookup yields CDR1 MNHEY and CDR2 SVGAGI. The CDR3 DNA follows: TGTGCCAGCAGTTACAGGGATAACTATGGCTACACCTTC. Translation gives CASSYRDNYGYTF.

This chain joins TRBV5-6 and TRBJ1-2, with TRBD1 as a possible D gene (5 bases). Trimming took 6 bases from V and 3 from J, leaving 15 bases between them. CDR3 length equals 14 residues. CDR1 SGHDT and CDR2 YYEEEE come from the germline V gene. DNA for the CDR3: TGTGCCAGCACCCTAGGGACGGGATACTATGGCTACACCTTC. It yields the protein CASTLGTGYYGYTF.

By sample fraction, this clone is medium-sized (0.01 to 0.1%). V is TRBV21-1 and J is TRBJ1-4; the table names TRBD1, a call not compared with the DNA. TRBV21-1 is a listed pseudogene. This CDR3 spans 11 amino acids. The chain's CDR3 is CASSRQGKLFF. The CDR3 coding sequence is TGTGCCAGCAGCAGACAGGGGAAACTGTTTTTT.

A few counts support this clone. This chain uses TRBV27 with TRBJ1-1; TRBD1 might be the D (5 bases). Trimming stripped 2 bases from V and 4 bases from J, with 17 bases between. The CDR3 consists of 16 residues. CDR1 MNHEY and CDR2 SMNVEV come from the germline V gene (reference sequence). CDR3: CASSLGTGNAATEAFF. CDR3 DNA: TGTGCCAGCAGTTTAGGGACGGGGAATGCTGCCACTGAAGCTTTCTTT.

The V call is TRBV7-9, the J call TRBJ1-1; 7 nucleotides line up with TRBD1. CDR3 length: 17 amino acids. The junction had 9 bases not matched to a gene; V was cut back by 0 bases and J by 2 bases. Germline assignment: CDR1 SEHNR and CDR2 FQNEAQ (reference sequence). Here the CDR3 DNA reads TGTGCCAGCAGCTTAGCGGTCACGGGGACAGATAACACTGAAGCTTTCTTT. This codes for CASSLAVTGTDNTEAFF.

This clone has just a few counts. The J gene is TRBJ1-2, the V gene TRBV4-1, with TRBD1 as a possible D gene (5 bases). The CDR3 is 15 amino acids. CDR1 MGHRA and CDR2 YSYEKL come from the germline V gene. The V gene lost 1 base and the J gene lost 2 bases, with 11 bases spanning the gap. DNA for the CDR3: TGCGCCAGCAGCCAAGGGGAGACAGAGAACTATGGCTACACCTTC. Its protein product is CASSQGETENYGYTF.

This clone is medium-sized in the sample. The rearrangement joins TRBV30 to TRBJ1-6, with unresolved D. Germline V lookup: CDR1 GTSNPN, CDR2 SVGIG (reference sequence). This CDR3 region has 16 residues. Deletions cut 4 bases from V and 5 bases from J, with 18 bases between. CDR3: CAWTRTSISDNSPLHF. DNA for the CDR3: TGTGCCTGGACTCGGACCTCAATTTCGGATAATTCACCCCTCCACTTT.

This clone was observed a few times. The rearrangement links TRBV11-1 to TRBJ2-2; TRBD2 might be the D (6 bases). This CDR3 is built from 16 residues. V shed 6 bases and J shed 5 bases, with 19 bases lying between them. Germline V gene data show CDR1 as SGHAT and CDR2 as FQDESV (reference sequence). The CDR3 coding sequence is TGTGCCAGCAGGCCGAACTTCGGGGGATTAACCGGGGAGCTGTTTTTT. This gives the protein CASRPNFGGLTGELFF. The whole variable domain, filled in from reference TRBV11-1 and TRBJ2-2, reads EAEVAQSPRYKITEKSQAVAFWCDPISGHATLYWYRQILGQGPELLVQFQDESVVDDSQLPKDRFSAERLKGVDSTLKIQPAELGDSAMYLCASRPNFGGLTGELFFGEGSRLTVL.

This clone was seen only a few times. The CDR3 region has the DNA TGTGCCAGCAGCTTAGGTGGGGGGGCCGGTGAGCAGTTCTTC. Protein: CASSLGGGAGEQFF. This chain connects TRBV7-9 to TRBJ2-1; tentatively, D is TRBD2 (7 bases). The CDR3 runs to 14 residues. Trimming removed 1 base at V and 9 bases at J, with 13 bases between. Germline V gene sequence: CDR1 SEHNR, CDR2 FQNEAQ (reference sequence). The full variable domain, its missing parts supplied by reference TRBV7-9 and TRBJ2-1, is DTGVSQNPRHKITKRGQNVTFRCDPISEHNRLYWYRQTLGQGPEFLTYFQNEAQLEKSRLLSDRFSAERPKGSFSTLEIQRTEQGDSAMYLCASSLGGGAGEQFFGPGTRLTVL.

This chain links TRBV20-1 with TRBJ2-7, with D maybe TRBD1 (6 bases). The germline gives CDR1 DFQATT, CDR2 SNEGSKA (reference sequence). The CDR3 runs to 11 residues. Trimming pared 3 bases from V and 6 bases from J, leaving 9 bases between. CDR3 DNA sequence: TGCAGTGCTAGCAGGGGTGGCGAGCAGTACTTC. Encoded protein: CSASRGGEQYF.

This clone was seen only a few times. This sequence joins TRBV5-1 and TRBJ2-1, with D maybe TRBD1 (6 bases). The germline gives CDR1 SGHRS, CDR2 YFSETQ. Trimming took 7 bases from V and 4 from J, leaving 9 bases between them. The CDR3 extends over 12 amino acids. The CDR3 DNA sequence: TGCGCCAGCCGCCAGGGGTACAATGAGCAGTTCTTC. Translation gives CASRQGYNEQFF.

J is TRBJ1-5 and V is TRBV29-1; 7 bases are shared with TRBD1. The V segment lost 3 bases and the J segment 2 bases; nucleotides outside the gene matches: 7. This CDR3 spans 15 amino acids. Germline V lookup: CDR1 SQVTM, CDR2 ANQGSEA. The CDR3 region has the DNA TGCAGCGTTGATGAAGGGGGCGCAGGCAATCAGCCCCAGCATTTT. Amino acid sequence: CSVDEGGAGNQPQHF.